The clone carrying this TCR beta chain was found many times. The antigen is unknown. The sample originates from a study of metastatic and nonmetastatic thyroid tumors. Across the whole study: The study looked at repertoires side by side in blood and in tumor or nodule tissue from malignant and benign thyroid patients.

As handled by the study authors: CDR3 was compared across clinicopathological groups, and the resulting differences were used to build a distant-metastasis classifier for papillary thyroid cancer. TCRdb reprocessed the PCR reads using MiXCR. The V and J calls come from TCRdb's annotation, not from the publication. The table records 30,000 to 40,000 clones, 19% of them present only once. Every patient underwent thyroid surgery untreated. General study results and limits: When malignant thyroid tumors were compared with benign nodules, TCR beta diversity was reportedly significantly higher in the malignant tumors. This held in both blood and tumor samples.

The TCR sequence derives from a female donor with papillary thyroid cancer or a benign thyroid nodule (not recorded which). Some clones in this sample may be carry-over from other donors' samples. The material sequenced was blood.

CDR3 bases: TGTGCCAGCAGCCAAGTCCAGGCCAACACTGAAGCTTTCTTT. Its translation: CASSQVQANTEAFF. The V and J genes are TRBV3-1 and TRBJ1-1; unclear D gene. The germline V gene has CDR1 LGHDT and CDR2 YNNKEL (reference sequence). V was trimmed by 1 base and J by 2 bases, leaving 8 bases between them. The CDR3 spans 14 residues.